Listed below are T cell receptor beta chains from one sample, sequenced in a study of T cells in Graves' hyperthyroidism and ophthalmopathy. A single record per CDR3 protein comes from TCRdb applying MiXCR to the multiplex PCR reads. Of fewer than 350,000 distinct CDR3 sequences detected, 13% to 15% appear once; the ten largest clones hold 30%. Source material: blood. These TCRs come from a woman aged 50 to 65 with Graves' hyperthyroidism that later progressed to Graves' ophthalmopathy. Both conserved end residues are trimmed from each CDR3. A D gene is named only where the DNA matches it firmly.

V	J	D	length	CDR3
TRBV10-3	TRBJ1-5	NA	14	AISELRAYSNQPQH
TRBV28	TRBJ2-7	TRBD2	13	ASRQELAGGREQY
TRBV28	TRBJ1-1	NA	9	ASSHNGIAF
TRBV7-9	TRBJ1-5	NA	10	ASSKQNQPQH
TRBV12-3/TRBV12-4	TRBJ1-1	NA	12	ASSRPDPNTEAF
TRBV15	TRBJ1-5	NA	13	ATSRGGGGVEPQH
TRBV4-2	TRBJ2-5	NA	11	ASSQGAQETQY
TRBV7-9	TRBJ1-4	NA	12	ASSLRDRGEKLF
TRBV10-3	TRBJ1-2	NA	13	AISESFIPNYGYT
TRBV5-1	TRBJ2-6	NA	14	ASSLDQYTGANVLT
TRBV20-1	TRBJ2-5	TRBD2	11	RFQGLEQETQY
TRBV7-8	TRBJ1-1	NA	15	ASSLVPFGRQNTEAF
TRBV15	TRBJ2-5	TRBD2	13	ATNKPTSGQETQY
TRBV20-1	TRBJ2-7	NA	10	SAPTGTYEQY
TRBV30	TRBJ2-1	NA	11	AWSKGANNEQF
TRBV12-3/TRBV12-4	TRBJ2-5	TRBD1	12	ASSLISGGETQY
TRBV11-2	TRBJ1-3	NA	13	ASSLGPGRGDTIY
TRBV3-1	TRBJ2-7	TRBD2	12	ASRLTSGNYEQY
TRBV13	TRBJ2-7	NA	11	ASSRGFLYEQY
TRBV10-3	TRBJ1-1	TRBD1	14	AISEEGAKLNTEAF
TRBV19	TRBJ2-7	TRBD2	11	ASASGLAYEQY
TRBV4-2	TRBJ2-2	TRBD2	15	ASSPWGAGAGTGELF
TRBV29-1	TRBJ2-5	NA	11	PPKTELQETQY
TRBV3-1	TRBJ2-1	NA	12	ASSQEENRPRQF
TRBV12-3/TRBV12-4	TRBJ2-3	NA	11	ASSKGDTDTQY
TRBV28	TRBJ1-5	TRBD1	11	STTGGSNQPQH
TRBV24-1	TRBJ1-1	TRBD1	10	ATSDFGQVEF
TRBV6-1	TRBJ2-1	NA	13	ASSLGRGSYNEQF
TRBV4-2	TRBJ2-7	NA	13	ASSQDLWAGNQQY
TRBV3-1	TRBJ2-1	TRBD2	16	ASSQEVGTSGRNYEQF
TRBV5-4	TRBJ2-2	NA	12	ASTDSVNTGELF
TRBV18	TRBJ1-1	TRBD1	12	ASSPDRGHTEAF
TRBV2	TRBJ1-4	NA	11	ASSSTFNEKLF
TRBV6-2/TRBV6-3	TRBJ1-4	NA	14	ASSGMGQVGFEKLF
TRBV6-1	TRBJ1-1	NA	14	ASSEGGGGYQTEAF
TRBV5-1	TRBJ2-3	TRBD1	14	ASSSRTGGWGDTQY
TRBV27	TRBJ1-1	NA	12	ASSLLHREGVAF
TRBV10-2	TRBJ1-1	NA	12	ASSDRGWNTEAF
TRBV2	TRBJ1-5	NA	11	ASSDREGQPQH
TRBV20-1	TRBJ2-1	NA	9	SAVVYNEQF
TRBV7-9	TRBJ2-5	TRBD1	15	ASSLPLHRGQGETQY
TRBV11-2	TRBJ2-7	TRBD2	10	ASGGGSYEQY
TRBV5-1	TRBJ2-7	TRBD1	13	ASSLTGTETYEQY
TRBV13	TRBJ1-2	NA	14	ASSLGTDQTYYGYT
TRBV5-5	TRBJ2-7	NA	13	ASSLNPGNAYEQY
TRBV7-2	TRBJ2-5	NA	11	ASSPRRRETQY
TRBV19	TRBJ1-5	NA	12	ASSIFSANQPQH
TRBV11-2	TRBJ2-3	NA	10	ASSEGLPSQY
TRBV5-1	TRBJ2-1	TRBD2	14	ASSPITGGRYNEQF
TRBV3-1	TRBJ2-2	NA	13	ASSPTPDSAGELF
TRBV29-1	TRBJ1-1	NA	11	SVIRDLNTEAF
TRBV12-3/TRBV12-4	TRBJ2-7	TRBD2	13	ASSFGLAGDYEQY